The clone carrying this T cell receptor beta chain was counted only a few times. Its specificity is not known. PCR used 60 Vbeta primers and 13 Jbeta primers. TCRdb keeps only in-frame clones here, not all; method: immunoSEQ multiplex PCR. Of about 73,000 clones in the sample, 65% to 85% were seen once. These data originate in a study of cytomegalovirus exposure and HLA in healthy donors. Findings and limits, study-wide: Earlier findings revealed that most TCR beta V segments proved productive either about 90% or about 30% of the time. What a later analysis reportedly showed was that an Asian-associated ancestry cluster had fewer N-insertions than the roughly 720-donor mean.

There are 15 residues in the CDR3. V lost 7 bases to trimming and J lost 6 bases; unmatched junction nucleotides: 12. CDR1 LNHDA and CDR2 SQIVND come from the germline V gene (reference sequence). The sequence derives from an older man in good health and CMV-seronegative. Sequencing used PBMCs. The V and J genes are TRBV19 and TRBJ1-5; 7 bases map to TRBD1. CDR3 in DNA: TGTGCCAGTACCCTCACAGGGGCCTGGGGTCAGCCCCAGCATTTT. Translated: CASTLTGAWGQPQHF.